The 2 T cell receptor beta chains in this list originate from one sample, sequenced in a study of blood T cell repertoires in COVID-19. Assay used: immunoSEQ multiplex PCR; TCRdb lists only in-frame clones, some missing. The sample consists of some 150,000 clones, approximately 80% of them appearing once. The material sequenced was peripheral blood. These receptors were obtained from a woman between 65 and 79 years old with COVID-19, enrolled during active disease.

This clone occurred once. This chain links TRBV2 with TRBJ2-5; 14 bases map to TRBD2. The CDR3 has 16 amino acids. Germline CDR1 and CDR2: SNHLY and FYNNEI. Trimming cost V 5 bases and J 2 bases; bases outside gene matches: 4. CDR3 coding DNA: TGTGCCAGCAGTCCCGGACTAGCGGGGGGACAAGAGACCCAGTACTTC. It is translated as CASSPGLAGGQETQYF.

In its sample, this clone was seen a few times. The sample has other DNA sequences that encode this CDR3 too. This chain joins TRBV9 and TRBJ1-1; D is ambiguous. V was clipped by 2 bases and J by 0 bases, with 8 bases between them. The CDR3 consists of 14 residues. CDR1 is SGDLS, CDR2 YYNGEE, per germline. The CDR3 loop reads CASSVQALNTEAFF. CDR3 in DNA: TGTGCCAGCAGCGTCCAAGCCCTGAACACTGAAGCTTTCTTT.